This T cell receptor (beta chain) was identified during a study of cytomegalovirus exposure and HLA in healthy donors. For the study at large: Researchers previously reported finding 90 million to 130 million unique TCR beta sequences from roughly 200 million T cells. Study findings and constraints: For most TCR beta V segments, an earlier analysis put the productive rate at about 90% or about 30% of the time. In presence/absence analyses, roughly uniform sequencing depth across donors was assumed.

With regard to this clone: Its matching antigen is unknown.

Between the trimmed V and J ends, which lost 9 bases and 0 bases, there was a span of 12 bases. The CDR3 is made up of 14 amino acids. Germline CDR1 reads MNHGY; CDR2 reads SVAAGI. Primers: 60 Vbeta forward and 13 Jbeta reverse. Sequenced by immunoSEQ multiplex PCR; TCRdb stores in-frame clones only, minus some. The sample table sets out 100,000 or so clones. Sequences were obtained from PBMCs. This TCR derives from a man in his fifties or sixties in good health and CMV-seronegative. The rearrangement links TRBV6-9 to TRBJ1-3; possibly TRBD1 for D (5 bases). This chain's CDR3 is CASGATASGNTIYF. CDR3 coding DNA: TGTGCCAGTGGGGCGACAGCCTCTGGAAACACCATATATTTT.